These 26 T cell receptor beta chains were sequenced from one sample in a study of response to subunit inactivated influenza vaccine. TCRdb recomputed calls from the RT-PCR reads with MiXCR, one row per CDR3 protein. The data show a few hundred thousand distinct CDR3 sequences, just over 20% seen once. The specimen was PBMCs from blood, collected less than 22 months after vaccination. All receptors come from a man in his fifties or sixties who received an inactivated influenza vaccine.

A few counts support this clonotype. This CDR3 is CASSPRTETNTGELFF. As DNA, the CDR3 is TGTGCCAGCTCACCGAGGACTGAGACGAACACCGGGGAGCTGTTTTTT. The chain employs TRBV18 and TRBJ2-2; D perhaps matches TRBD2 (5 bases). The germline V and J ends were trimmed by 3 bases and 0 bases, with 11 bases remaining between them. The CDR3 loop spans 16 amino acids. Germline CDR1 KGHSH, CDR2 LQKENI.

The table lists this clonotype with a few counts. This chain connects TRBV6-5 to TRBJ1-6; 7 bases agree with TRBD1. Germline V gives CDR1 MNHEY, CDR2 SVGAGI. The V gene end was trimmed by 0 bases and the J gene end by 8 bases; junction bases not matched to a gene: 4. The CDR3 totals 15 residues. CDR3 nucleotide sequence: TGTGCCAGCAGTTACTCACGGGACAGCTATTCACCCCTCCACTTT. It translates to CASSYSRDSYSPLHF.

The rearrangement joins TRBV13 to TRBJ2-5; 10 bases line up with TRBD2. After removal of 2 bases from V and 5 bases from J, the junction contained 2 bases not matched to a gene. Germline values: CDR1 PRHDT, CDR2 FYEKMQ (reference sequence). CDR3 length: 14 amino acids. As DNA, the CDR3 is TGTGCCAGCAGCTTATCTAGCGGGAGCGAGACCCAGTACTTC. Encoded protein: CASSLSSGSETQYF.

This chain uses TRBV28 with TRBJ2-7, with TRBD2 identical over 9 bases. The CDR3 covers 15 residues. J gave up 7 bases and V 1 base, and 8 bases lay outside the gene matches. Germline lookup yields CDR1 MDHEN and CDR2 SYDVKM. The CDR3 DNA follows: TGTGCCAGCAGTTTATTAGGCGGGGGGGCTGAGGAGCAGTACTTC. As protein: CASSLLGGGAEEQYF.

A few counts support this clonotype. The V and J genes are TRBV7-6 and TRBJ2-7; D is perhaps TRBD1 (6 bases). V was trimmed by 1 base and J by 2 bases, leaving 15 bases between them. CDR1 SGHVS and CDR2 FNYEAQ come from the germline V gene. The CDR3 totals 16 residues. CDR3 in amino acids: CASSLGPGQGTYEQYF. For the CDR3, the DNA is TGTGCCAGCAGCTTAGGGCCGGGTCAGGGGACCTACGAGCAGTACTTC.

The rearrangement links TRBV5-1 to TRBJ2-1, with 13 nucleotides matching TRBD2. The CDR3 has 14 residues. V shed 4 bases and J 7 bases; nucleotides not matched to a gene: 2. The germline gives CDR1 SGHRS, CDR2 YFSETQ. As DNA, the CDR3 is TGCGCCAGCAGCGAGGGACTAGCGGGGAATGAGCAGTTCTTC. This sequence encodes CASSEGLAGNEQFF. Using reference TRBV5-1 and TRBJ2-1 for the parts outside the CDR3, the full variable domain is KAGVTQTPRYLIKTRGQQVTLSCSPISGHRSVSWYQQTPGQGLQFLFEYFSETQRNKGNFPGRFSGRQFSNSRSEMNVSTLELGDSALYLCASSEGLAGNEQFFGPGTRLTVL.

The chain carries TRBV7-3 and TRBJ2-2; D remains ambiguous. V lost 1 base to trimming and J lost 2 bases, with 14 bases between them. There are 17 residues in the CDR3. Per the germline V gene, CDR1 is SGHTA and CDR2 is FQGTGA. The CDR3 reads CASSLSGTTLNTGELFF. Here the CDR3 DNA reads TGTGCCAGCAGCTTAAGTGGCACAACGCTAAACACCGGGGAGCTGTTTTTT.

This clonotype was counted a few times. The rearrangement uses TRBV10-3 and TRBJ1-1, with D tentatively TRBD1 (5 bases). V lost 0 bases to trimming and J lost 7 bases, with 15 bases between them. Germline assignment: CDR1 ENHRY and CDR2 SYGVKD. The CDR3 loop spans 15 amino acids. The CDR3: CAISESAAGRIEAFF. The CDR3 nucleotides are TGTGCCATCAGTGAGTCGGCGGCAGGGAGGATTGAAGCTTTCTTT.

This clonotype has a count of ten or more. CDR3 loop: CASSTGGQPQHF. For the CDR3, the DNA is TGTGCCAGCAGCACCGGGGGTCAGCCCCAGCATTTT. This chain connects TRBV6-2 or TRBV6-3 to TRBJ1-5, with a weak D call TRBD1 (5 bases). The CDR3 runs to 12 residues. The germline V gene encodes CDR1 MNHEY and CDR2 SVGEGT. Trimming removed 6 bases from V and 6 bases from J, with 9 bases in between.

This rearrangement joins TRBV29-1 to TRBJ2-6; D gene unclear. CDR1 SQVTM and CDR2 ANQGSEA come from the germline V gene. The CDR3 contains 17 residues. CDR3 coding DNA: TGCAGTGCTAGTCGCGGACCTCGAAACTCTGGGGCCAACGTCCTGACTTTC. As protein: CSASRGPRNSGANVLTF.

This clonotype was counted at least ten times. This chain links TRBV2 with TRBJ1-1; unclear D gene. V gave up 0 bases and J gave up 5 bases, with 13 bases separating them. CDR3 size: 15 residues. Germline loops: CDR1 SNHLY, CDR2 FYNNEI. This CDR3 reads CASSEAALWQTEAFF. For the CDR3, the DNA is TGTGCCAGCAGTGAAGCGGCTCTCTGGCAAACTGAAGCTTTCTTT.

The V call is TRBV24-1, the J call TRBJ2-5, with 9 bases aligning to TRBD1. The CDR3 is 14 amino acids. Germline-derived CDR1 and CDR2 are KGHDR and SFDVKD. Germline trimming cut 7 bases from V and 2 bases from J; bases unmatched to any gene: 4. The CDR3 is CATRRTGDQETQYF. As DNA, the CDR3 is TGTGCCACCAGAAGGACAGGGGATCAAGAGACCCAGTACTTC.

This clonotype has a count of ten or more. The CDR3 here is CASTLEGDRGEAFF. The CDR3 DNA sequence: TGTGCCAGCACCCTCGAGGGAGATCGTGGTGAAGCTTTCTTT. The J gene is TRBJ1-1, the V gene TRBV12-3 or TRBV12-4, with D unclear. The CDR3 runs to 14 residues. V was pared by 7 bases and J by 7 bases, with 19 bases between.

In its sample, this clonotype was seen a few times. This chain links TRBV19 with TRBJ1-1, with no clear D. Trimming removed 7 bases at V and 6 bases at J, with 12 bases between. CDR3 length equals 12 residues. Looked up from germline, CDR1 is LNHDA and CDR2 is SQIVND (reference sequence). CDR3 in DNA: TGTGCCAGTAACCGGGAGGAGTCTGAAGCTTTCTTT. Protein: CASNREESEAFF.

A few counts support this clonotype. The CDR3, as DNA: TGTGCCAGCAGCTTAGTGGGGGAGACCCAGTACTTC. Translating gives CASSLVGETQYF. This rearrangement joins TRBV7-8 to TRBJ2-5; D is unresolved. V lost 1 base and J 5 bases, leaving 5 bases between the germline ends. Germline V lookup: CDR1 SGHVS, CDR2 FQNEAQ. This CDR3 comprises 12 residues.

The V gene is TRBV7-9, the J gene TRBJ2-1, with 8 nucleotides matching TRBD2. Germline lookup yields CDR1 SEHNR and CDR2 FQNEAQ (reference sequence). There are 15 residues in the CDR3. After removal of 4 bases from V and 8 bases from J, the junction contained 10 bases not matched to a gene. The CDR3 nucleotides are TGTGCCAGCAGCTCGGGACTAGGTGGCAATGATGAGCAGTTCTTC. This translates into CASSSGLGGNDEQFF.

This clonotype was counted only a few times. The V and J genes are TRBV10-3 and TRBJ2-3; TRBD2 matches at 12 bases. There are 16 residues in the CDR3. The J segment lost 5 bases and the V segment lost 3 bases, leaving 6 bases of the junction unmatched. In germline, CDR1 is ENHRY, CDR2 SYGVKD. The CDR3 spells CAISDPSGGAGDTQYF. Here the CDR3 DNA reads TGTGCCATCAGTGACCCTAGCGGGGGGGCTGGAGATACGCAGTATTTT.

The sample holds a few counts of this clonotype. The gene calls are TRBV6-1 and TRBJ2-1, with D tentatively TRBD1 (6 bases). Germline V gives CDR1 MNHNS, CDR2 SASEGT. V gave up 8 bases and J gave up 6 bases, with 17 bases separating them. The CDR3 length is 14 residues. The CDR3 is CASGSQGRGNEQFF. DNA of the CDR3: TGTGCCAGCGGAAGCCAGGGGAGAGGCAATGAGCAGTTCTTC.

This clonotype was counted a few times. The gene calls are TRBV12-3 or TRBV12-4 and TRBJ2-1; TRBD2 agrees at 14 bases. The length of the CDR3 is 19 residues. J lost 4 bases, V lost 4 bases, and 12 bases had no gene match. The CDR3 is CASSSPGLAGVSPYNEQFF. As DNA, the CDR3 is TGTGCCAGCAGTTCTCCGGGACTAGCGGGAGTCAGTCCTTACAATGAGCAGTTCTTC.

The rearrangement joins TRBV6-2 or TRBV6-3 to TRBJ2-5; TRBD1 is a possible D gene (6 bases). This CDR3 has 13 residues. V lost 4 bases, J lost 5 bases, and 11 bases lay in between. Germline CDR1 and CDR2: MNHEY and SVGEGT. The CDR3 DNA sequence: TGTGCCAGCAGTTCCAGGGGTCGCGAGACCCAGTACTTC. This gives the protein CASSSRGRETQYF.

This clonotype was seen many times. The rearrangement uses TRBV27 and TRBJ1-2; maybe TRBD1 (6 bases). The CDR3 is 14 residues long. The germline CDR1 and CDR2 sequences are MNHEY and SMNVEV (reference sequence). Trimming shortened V by 8 bases and J by 12 bases, and 25 bases separated the two germline ends. CDR3 nucleotide sequence: TGTGCCAGCTCATCAATCTGGGGGGCGTCTAGCCACACCTTC. As protein: CASSSIWGASSHTF.

This rearrangement joins TRBV5-1 to TRBJ2-2; 11 bases agree with TRBD1. The germline CDR1 and CDR2 sequences are SGHRS and YFSETQ. The CDR3 contains 16 residues. V trimming: 4 bases; J trimming: 1 base; junction bases outside the gene matches: 3. CDR3 bases: TGCGCCAGCAGCCAAGGGACAGGGGGGAACACCGGGGAGCTGTTTTTT. The encoded protein is CASSQGTGGNTGELFF.

V usage is TRBV9 and J usage is TRBJ2-4; the D gene is possibly TRBD2 (7 bases). V shed 4 bases and J shed 2 bases, with 16 bases lying between them. Germline CDR1 reads SGDLS; CDR2 reads YYNGEE. This CDR3 spans 16 amino acids. The CDR3 region has the DNA TGTGCCAGCAGCCTCTCGGGGGGCGGTTCCAAAAACATTCAGTACTTC. Translation: CASSLSGGGSKNIQYF.

Only a few counts were recorded for this clonotype. The chain employs TRBV10-3 and TRBJ2-7; 10 nucleotides match TRBD2. Germline V gives CDR1 ENHRY, CDR2 SYGVKD. Unmatched junction bases numbered 4, after V lost 4 bases and J lost 4 bases. This CDR3 spans 14 amino acids. The CDR3 nucleotides read TGTGCCATCAGTGGCGCTAGCGGGAGTTACGAGCAGTACTTC. Its translation is CAISGASGSYEQYF.

The chain uses TRBV20-1 and TRBJ2-5; D is ambiguous. The V gene's germline CDR1 is DFQATT and CDR2 SNEGSKA (reference sequence). V lost 1 base, J lost 1 base, and 16 bases lay in between. The CDR3 length is 16 residues. CDR3: CSARGPGSLSQETQYF. The CDR3 region has the DNA TGCAGTGCTAGAGGCCCCGGCAGTTTGAGCCAAGAGACCCAGTACTTC.

The V and J genes are TRBV3-1 and TRBJ1-4; 9 positions agree with TRBD1. Germline trimming cut 1 base from V and 8 bases from J; bases unmatched to any gene: 5. Germline CDR1 is LGHDT and CDR2 is YNNKEL (reference sequence). This CDR3 spans 15 amino acids. The CDR3 sequence: CASSQGTGVWEKLFF. Written as DNA, the CDR3 is TGTGCCAGCAGCCAAGGGACAGGGGTATGGGAAAAACTGTTTTTT.